The rows below give T cell receptor beta chains drawn from one sample of a study of OX40 agonist ivuxolimab in advanced cancers. TCRdb's copy holds only in-frame clones and misses some; the assay was immunoSEQ multiplex PCR. The table shows over 80,000 clones, with over 80% occurring only once. The specimen comprised CD4+ or CD8+ T cells sorted from blood, sampled in a trial of the OX40 agonist ivuxolimab. The receptors derive from an adult with an advanced solid tumor such as melanoma, head and neck, liver or kidney cancer. Each CDR3 is given with its conserved first and last residue. A D gene is named only where the DNA matches it firmly. Part of the rows lack a size; the others show once, few, many or a class for expanded clones.

j_call | v_call | d_call | clone_size | cdr3_aa | cdr3_nt
TRBJ2-1 | TRBV28 | - | - | CASSLRAAYNEQFF | TGTGCCAGCAGTTTAAGGGCAGCCTACAATGAGCAGTTCTTC
TRBJ1-1 | TRBV21-1 | - | - | CASTLDGQAVVDRGWNTEAFF | TGTGCCAGCACACTAGACGGACAGGCTGTCGTGGACAGGGGATGGAACACTGAAGCTTTCTTT
TRBJ2-7 | TRBV7-2 | - | - | CASSLTGAVYEQYF | TGTGCCAGCAGCTTAACGGGGGCGGTTTACGAGCAGTACTTC
TRBJ2-1 | TRBV28 | - | - | CASSGGWSYNEQFF | TGTGCCAGCAGTGGGGGGTGGTCCTACAATGAGCAGTTCTTC
TRBJ2-5 | TRBV30 | - | once | CAWSKATQETQYF | TGTGCCTGGAGTAAGGCAACCCAAGAGACCCAGTACTTC
TRBJ2-3 | TRBV27 | TRBD1 | - | CASSSSPGQGTDTQYF | TGTGCCAGCAGTTCCTCCCCCGGACAGGGCACAGATACGCAGTATTTT
TRBJ2-7 | TRBV5-4 | TRBD1 | - | CASKQTGIDEQYF | TGTGCCAGCAAGCAGACAGGGATCGACGAGCAGTACTTC
TRBJ2-5 | TRBV23-1 | - | - | CASSQSGRAKETQYF | TGCGCCAGCAGTCAATCGGGTCGGGCCAAAGAGACCCAGTACTTC
TRBJ2-3 | TRBV5-1 | - | - | CASSPGPNIGDTQYF | TGCGCCAGCAGCCCGGGCCCCAACATCGGAGATACGCAGTATTTT
TRBJ2-1 | TRBV28 | TRBD2 | - | CASSGGTSGRANEQFF | TGTGCCAGCAGTGGGGGGACTAGCGGGAGGGCTAATGAGCAGTTCTTC
TRBJ1-1 | TRBV2 | - | - | CASMAVENTEAFF | TGTGCCAGCATGGCGGTAGAGAACACTGAAGCTTTCTTT
TRBJ1-2 | TRBV28 | - | - | CASSFPQGNYGYTF | TGTGCCAGCAGTTTCCCCCAGGGGAACTATGGCTACACCTTC
TRBJ1-1 | TRBV7-2 | - | - | CASSLGVGGEAFF | TGTGCCAGCAGCTTAGGTGTCGGTGGTGAAGCTTTCTTT
TRBJ1-5 | TRBV6-1 | - | many | CASSVTRNSNQPQHF | TGTGCCAGCAGTGTAACACGTAATAGCAATCAGCCCCAGCATTTT
TRBJ1-6 | TRBV5-8 | - | - | CASSLGQLNSPLHF | TGTGCCAGCAGCTTGGGGCAGCTTAATTCACCCCTCCACTTT
TRBJ2-1 | TRBV30 | - | - | CARPRGAAYNEQFF | TGTGCCCGGCCCCGGGGGGCCGCCTACAATGAGCAGTTCTTC
TRBJ2-7 | TRBV11-2 | - | once | CASSFRITSYEQYF | TGTGCCAGCAGCTTTCGTATAACTAGCTACGAGCAGTACTTC
TRBJ2-7 | TRBV28 | TRBD1 | - | CASSFSEGRGLLEQYF | TGTGCCAGCAGTTTCTCCGAGGGCAGGGGGCTCCTCGAGCAGTACTTC
TRBJ2-3 | TRBV6-5 | - | - | CASSPGSDTQYF | TGTGCCAGCAGCCCTGGGTCGGATACGCAGTATTTT
TRBJ2-1 | TRBV7-6 | TRBD1 | - | CASSFRDRGDEQFF | TGTGCCAGCAGCTTCCGGGACAGGGGGGATGAGCAGTTCTTC
TRBJ2-2 | TRBV19 | - | - | CASKIEAGDTGELFF | TGTGCCAGTAAGATTGAGGCTGGGGACACCGGGGAGCTGTTTTTT
TRBJ2-2 | TRBV15 | TRBD1 | - | CATSFRDRGFTGELFF | TGTGCCACCAGCTTTAGGGACAGGGGTTTCACCGGGGAGCTGTTTTTT
TRBJ1-3 | TRBV7-2 | - | - | CASSLAGGSGNTIYF | TGTGCCAGCAGCTTAGCGGGGGGCTCTGGAAACACCATATATTTT
TRBJ2-7 | TRBV19 | - | - | CASSTHTAGDYEQYF | TGTGCCAGTAGTACCCATACAGCGGGTGACTACGAGCAGTACTTC
TRBJ1-1 | TRBV6-5 | TRBD1 | - | CASSSGGAPNTEAFF | TGTGCCAGCAGTTCAGGGGGGGCTCCCAACACTGAAGCTTTCTTT